This T cell receptor (beta chain) was observed in a study of T cells in Graves' hyperthyroidism and ophthalmopathy (dated by TCRdb to about 2019). Study-wide context: Peripheral blood samples were taken at initial diagnosis, before any treatment was given. TCR Vbeta CDR3 sequencing of 140 or so peripheral blood samples (about 45 ophthalmopathy, some 75 hyperthyroidism and approximately 17 progressor patients) is reported in the paper. An independent validation cohort of around 19 hyperthyroidism patients and 15 or so patients who later progressed to ophthalmopathy tested prospective prediction of ophthalmopathy. TCR V-J signatures able to tell the groups apart were searched for in a discovery cohort of 95 or so patients, of whom 40 to 45 had Graves' ophthalmopathy and under 65 had stable Graves' hyperthyroidism. Following sampling, methimazole starting at 30 mg daily was given to hyperthyroidism patients, and high-dose intravenous methylprednisolone was given to ophthalmopathy patients. The study also compared thyroid tissue and blood T-cell repertoires from about six Graves' hyperthyroidism patients. For training and testing, the 80 to 100 patients in the discovery cohort were randomly divided in a 7:3 ratio.

In the ophthalmopathy patients, disease was moderately to severely active, with a Clinical Activity Score of 3 or more, a NOSPECS grade of 4 or more, and a duration of less than 3 months. Exclusion was applied to patients with uncontrolled infections, other autoimmune diseases, pregnancy or lactation. Diagnoses were established on the basis of clinical symptoms, serum thyroxine and TRAb, thyroid ultrasound, and orbital computed tomography. PBMCs were separated from roughly 9.3 ml of fresh peripheral blood using Ficoll-Paque density gradient centrifugation. Total RNA was extracted using Trizol reagent, and RNA quality was assessed on an Agilent 2100 Bioanalyzer. The paper's findings and limits, for the study overall: Sample size was not statistically predetermined, and investigators were not blinded to group allocation. In cross-validation, a model built on a 13 V-J signature told ophthalmopathy apart from stable hyperthyroidism with under 90% sensitivity and approximately 81% specificity, and in testing the same model reached 80%/75%. In validation, the model predicted progression to ophthalmopathy with over 65% sensitivity and 72% to 85% specificity, a median of about six months before onset. Most expanded thyroid clonotypes (frequency above 0.001) were also found in blood, which suggests that blood repertoires may mirror thyroid immune responses.

The germline V gene (reference sequence) provides CDR1 LNHDA and CDR2 SQIVND. Inclusive of the bounding cysteine and phenylalanine, the CDR3 is 14 residues long. The only DNA kept is the CDR3, 42 bases in frame from the first base. Relative to germline, V is 3 bases shorter and J is 7 bases shorter, with 13 bases between their ends. The TCR beta CDR3 regions were amplified from RNA transcripts. The TCR CDR3 was subjected to a first round of RT-PCR using the HTBI primer set and the Qiagen OneStep RT-PCR kit. Libraries were constructed in a second round of multiplex PCR, after which size selection and purification were performed. Libraries were sequenced paired-end with 100 bp reads on an Illumina HiSeq2000. As for the original processing: SOAPnuke was used to process the raw data, with reads discarded if the reads contained adapters or uncalled bases, had a mean Phred below 15, or lacked an exact constant-primer or identifier match. COPE v1.2.5 was used to merge high-quality paired reads, and clonotypes were defined as unique nucleotide sequences. Clonotypes were aligned to IMGT TRBV, TRBD and TRBJ reference segments using MiTCR v1.1. Analysis was restricted to V-J combinations with a frequency above 0.0001, which covered about 99% of repertoires. A TCS score was defined as the ratio between F50 (clonal expansion) and ExV (chaos), using BLOSUM62-based TCRdist between CDR3 peptides within each V-J. Welch's t-statistics and random forest reduced 450 to 600 V-J features to fewer than 15, which were used in a naive Bayes classifier (R e1071). The public reads were reprocessed in TCRdb via fastp at Q25 and MiXCR, keeping in-frame beta chains. Each record represents a unique CDR3 protein, reported with the most common genes and DNA among its rows. V and J calls and clone size were set by TCRdb, not the authors. The sample contains about 350,000 distinct CDR3 sequences, over 15% of them found a single time. The top ten clones comprise roughly 16% of the sample.

Concerning this clonotype itself: The specificity of this receptor is unknown. Qualities for individual bases were not recorded, and no much larger clone is one base off.

The receptor comes from a woman aged 40-49 years with Graves' ophthalmopathy. The V and J segments used are TRBV19 and TRBJ1-5, with the D gene uncertain. Sample: blood. The base sequence is TGTGCCAGTAGTATGTCGGGCACCGGACAGCCCCAGCATTTT. It encodes CASSMSGTGQPQHF.